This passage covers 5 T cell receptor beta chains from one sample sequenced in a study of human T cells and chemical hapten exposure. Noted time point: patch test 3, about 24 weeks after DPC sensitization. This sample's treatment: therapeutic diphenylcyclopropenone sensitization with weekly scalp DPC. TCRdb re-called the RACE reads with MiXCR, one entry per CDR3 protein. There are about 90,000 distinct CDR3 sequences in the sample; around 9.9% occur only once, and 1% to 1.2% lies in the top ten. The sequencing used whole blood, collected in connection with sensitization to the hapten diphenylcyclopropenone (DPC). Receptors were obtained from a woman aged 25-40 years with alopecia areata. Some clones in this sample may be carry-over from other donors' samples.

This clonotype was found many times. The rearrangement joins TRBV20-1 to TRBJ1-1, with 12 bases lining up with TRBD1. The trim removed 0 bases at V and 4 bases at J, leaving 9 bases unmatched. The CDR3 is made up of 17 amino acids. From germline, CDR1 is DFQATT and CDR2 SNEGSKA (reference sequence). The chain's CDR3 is CSARDRGQGASSTEAFF. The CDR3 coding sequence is TGCAGTGCTAGAGATCGGGGACAGGGGGCCTCAAGCACTGAAGCTTTCTTT.

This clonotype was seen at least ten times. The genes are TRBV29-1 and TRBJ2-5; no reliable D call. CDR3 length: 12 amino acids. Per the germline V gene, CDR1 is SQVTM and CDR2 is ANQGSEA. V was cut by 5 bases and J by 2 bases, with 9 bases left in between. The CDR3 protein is CSVPGPQETQYF. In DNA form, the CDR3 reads TGCAGCGTTCCGGGCCCTCAAGAGACCCAGTACTTC.

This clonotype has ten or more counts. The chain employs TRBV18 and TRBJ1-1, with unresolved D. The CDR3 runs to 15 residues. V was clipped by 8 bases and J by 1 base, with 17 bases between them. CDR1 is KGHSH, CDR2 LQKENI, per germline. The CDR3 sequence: CASRSETTANTEAFF. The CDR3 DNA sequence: TGTGCCAGCCGCAGCGAGACAACAGCGAACACTGAAGCTTTCTTT.

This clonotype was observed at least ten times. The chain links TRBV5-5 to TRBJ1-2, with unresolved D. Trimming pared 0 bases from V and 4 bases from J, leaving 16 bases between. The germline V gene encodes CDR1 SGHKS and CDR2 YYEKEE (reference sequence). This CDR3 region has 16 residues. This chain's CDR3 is CASSLEGPGAPYGYTF. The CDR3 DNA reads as TGTGCCAGCAGCTTGGAAGGTCCAGGCGCTCCCTATGGCTACACCTTC.

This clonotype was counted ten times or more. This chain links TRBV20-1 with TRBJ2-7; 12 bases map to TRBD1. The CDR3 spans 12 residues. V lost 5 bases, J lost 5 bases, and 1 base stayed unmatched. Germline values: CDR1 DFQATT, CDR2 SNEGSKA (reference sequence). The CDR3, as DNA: TGCAGTGCTTGGGACAGGGGGCACGAGCAGTACTTC. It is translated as CSAWDRGHEQYF.